This T cell receptor (beta chain) was captured by sequencing in a study of T cell responses to AZD1222 COVID-19 vaccine. Points from the study as a whole: Spike-specific TCR breadth and depth both grew after two AZD1222 doses. No day 14 peak samples; only post-peak repertoires were characterized. The donors showed a predominance of white British ancestry and of females, with possible underestimation of clonal diversity.

Assay used: immunoSEQ multiplex PCR; TCRdb lists only in-frame clones, some missing. The sample carries just over 150,000 clones, 75% to 90% recorded once. Only a few counts were recorded for this clone. Its matching antigen is unknown. Trimming removed 7 bases at V and 0 bases at J, with 13 bases between. The CDR3 runs 15 residues. Per germline, CDR1 SEHNR and CDR2 FQNEAQ (reference sequence). The rearrangement joins TRBV7-9 to TRBJ2-1; TRBD2 is a possible D gene (5 bases). Material: peripheral blood, obtained 28 days after the second AZD1222 dose. The source of this sequence is an adult who received the AZD1222 COVID-19 vaccine. DNA of the CDR3: TGTGCCAGCATCAGACTACAGAGCTCCTACAATGAGCAGTTCTTC. Protein sequence: CASIRLQSSYNEQFF.